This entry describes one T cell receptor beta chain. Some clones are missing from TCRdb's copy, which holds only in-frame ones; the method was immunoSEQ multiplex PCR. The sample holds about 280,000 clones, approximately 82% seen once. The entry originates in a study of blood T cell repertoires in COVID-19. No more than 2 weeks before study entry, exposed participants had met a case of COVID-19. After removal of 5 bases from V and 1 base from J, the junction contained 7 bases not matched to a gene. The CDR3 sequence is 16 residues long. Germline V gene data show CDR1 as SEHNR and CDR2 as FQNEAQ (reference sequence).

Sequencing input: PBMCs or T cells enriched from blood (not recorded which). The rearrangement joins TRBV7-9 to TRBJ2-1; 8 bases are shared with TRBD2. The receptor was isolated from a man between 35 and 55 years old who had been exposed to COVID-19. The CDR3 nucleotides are TGTGCCAGCAGCCAACCTACTAGCGGATCCTACAATGAGCAGTTCTTC. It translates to CASSQPTSGSYNEQFF.